This section outlines one T cell receptor (beta chain) sequence together with its context. Its antigen is still unknown. No much larger clone is present one base from it, and per-base qualities are unavailable. The CDR1 and CDR2 encoded by the germline V gene (reference sequence) are SGHKS and YYEKEE. Measured from the cysteine to the phenylalanine, the CDR3 is 13 residues long. The only DNA kept is the CDR3, 39 bases in frame from the first base. Trimming at the junction amounts to 0 bases on V and 7 bases on J, and the germline ends lie 10 bases apart. The sample belongs to a study of blood T cell repertoires in COVID-19 (dated by TCRdb to about 2020). Background for the entire study: The collaborator samples originated in the United States, Italy and Spain and spanned the acute and convalescent phases of COVID-19. Subjects who had been exposed to COVID-19, were actively infected with it, or had recovered from it provided the deeply sampled blood TCRbeta repertoires that made up the dataset. The sample metadata nearly always contained a de-identified subject ID, COVID-19 status, age in years and sex. The material from the prospective study consisted of cDNA or gDNA derived from T cells, B-cell-depleted T cells, or PBMCs. HLA class I and class II types, where available, came from metadata supplied by the sample provider rather than from assay-based typing. The samples were drawn from two sources: the first 160 participants of the ongoing ImmuneRACE study, and 1,254 subjects contributed by 6 global collaborators. A freely available public database, intended as a resource for researchers studying the immune response to SARS-CoV-2, is where the repertoires were released.

TCRbeta CDR3 regions were amplified from genomic DNA using the immunoSEQ Assay, a bias-controlled multiplex PCR. The paper's processing steps were these. The number of nucleated cells in each sample was estimated by amplification of reference gene primers within the assay. To quantify the absolute abundance of each unique TCRbeta CDR3 rearrangement, sequence reads were collapsed and filtered. Productive Simpson clonality was computed per sample as the square root of Simpson's diversity index over productive rearrangements. In its TCRdb copy, this immuneACCESS table keeps in-frame sequences only and misses some clones. Where compared with another copy, unresolved V genes explain less than half of these, and the others have no known cause. V and J calls and clone size are given by that table; D and trimming were obtained from the DNA. The sample table holds 27,000 or so clones, of which around 83% were seen once. The ten largest account for about 25% of the sample.

Each collaborating institution followed its own protocols to collect whole blood in K2EDTA tubes. For TCRbeta analysis, collaborators shipped samples as frozen whole blood, isolated PBMCs, or DNA extracted from either of those sample types. What the authors observed across the whole study: The quantity of clinical and demographic metadata differed by source and by participant and was supplied without curation.

The sample was peripheral blood. The sequence joins TRBV5-5 to TRBJ1-1; too little of a D gene remains to name it. The sequence was collected from an older man with active COVID-19. Here is the DNA: TGTGCCAGCAGCTTGGCGGGGTATGGTGAAGCTTTCTTT. It is translated as CASSLAGYGEAFF. The variable domain in full, with residues beyond the CDR3 obtained from the reference TRBV5-5 and TRBJ1-1 genes, is DAGVTQSPTHLIKTRGQQVTLRCSPISGHKSVSWYQQVLGQGPQFIFQYYEKEERGRGNFPDRFSARQFPNYSSELNVNALLLGDSALYLCASSLAGYGEAFFGQGTRLTVV.